These T cell receptor beta chains were read from a single sample in a study of blood T cell repertoires in COVID-19. Sequencing used immunoSEQ multiplex PCR; TCRdb keeps in-frame clones, though not all of them. The profile shows 110,000 to 150,000 clones, 80% to 85% of them singletons. Sequencing was carried out using peripheral blood. Receptor source: a human donor in a cohort sampled during active COVID-19. The conserved cysteine and the conserved F or W are not part of the CDR3 here. Each record gives: CDR3 length, D gene, V gene, J gene, CDR3 protein. D genes are given only for firm matches.

12	TRBD2	TRBV5-5	TRBJ2-1	ASSPQLAGVEQF
12	-	TRBV25-1	TRBJ1-2	ASSEYQGHYGYT
16	-	TRBV20-1	TRBJ2-1	SASGEGGGRSSYNEQF
13	TRBD2	TRBV7-6	TRBJ2-5	ASSPGLGSTETQY
17	TRBD2	TRBV5-4	TRBJ2-2	ASSTGTSGARGSTGELF
11	-	TRBV6-6	TRBJ1-2	ASRPRGTHGYT
13	-	TRBV4-1	TRBJ1-4	ASSLTQGTNEKLF
9	-	TRBV2	TRBJ2-7	ASSAAYEQY
12	TRBD1	TRBV5-6	TRBJ2-7	ASSWGQGFYEQY
12	TRBD2	TRBV3-1/TRBV3-2	TRBJ2-3	ATKAAGKTDTQY
11	-	TRBV2	TRBJ1-5	ASTGQGNQPQH
12	TRBD1	TRBV7-2	TRBJ1-2	ASSLNRGYYGYT
21	TRBD2	TRBV2	TRBJ2-6	ASSAHNPKIAGGPIFGANVLT
12	-	TRBV6-5	TRBJ1-1	ASTRGFMNTEAF
12	TRBD2	TRBV2	TRBJ2-1	ASSGTSGVAEQF
13	TRBD1	TRBV11-2	TRBJ2-3	ASSGQGTSTDTQY
11	TRBD1	TRBV6-5	TRBJ1-5	ASRMTGNQPQH
12	-	TRBV11-1	TRBJ2-7	ASAGSGGQYEQY
12	-	TRBV7-9	TRBJ2-5	ASSLTGPGETQY
14	TRBD2	TRBV11-2	TRBJ2-7	ASSLEGLAGPYEQY
11	-	TRBV5-1	TRBJ1-5	ASSFSSNQPQH
14	TRBD2	TRBV11-1	TRBJ2-5	ASSPYVAGGRETQY
12	TRBD1	TRBV13	TRBJ1-2	ASSLGQGAGGYT
13	-	TRBV7-6	TRBJ2-7	ASSAPGSRSYEQY
13	-	TRBV4-1	TRBJ2-7	ASSQEGTGGYEQY
15	TRBD1	TRBV19	TRBJ1-5	ASSIAGQGGSNQPQH
15	TRBD2	TRBV27	TRBJ2-7	ASSLGTSGGASYEQY
12	TRBD1	TRBV5-1	TRBJ2-7	ASSSGTGGYEQY
11	TRBD1	TRBV12-3/TRBV12-4	TRBJ2-1	ASSPTGDNEQF
12	TRBD1	TRBV7-9	TRBJ1-2	ASSPGQGDGGYT
13	-	TRBV2	TRBJ2-2	ASSPTGHLTGELF
12	-	TRBV5-1	TRBJ1-2	ASSATGIAYGYT
12	-	TRBV5-1	TRBJ2-7	ASSLAAGSYEQY
12	TRBD1	TRBV28	TRBJ1-5	ASNGQGALQPQH
13	TRBD2	TRBV3-1/TRBV3-2	TRBJ2-1	ASSPGLETYNEQF
14	-	TRBV3-1/TRBV3-2	TRBJ1-3	ASTLGTSSSGNTIY
12	TRBD1	TRBV19	TRBJ1-2	ASSAQQGPYGYT
12	-	TRBV19	TRBJ1-1	ASTQRGGGTEAF
13	TRBD1	TRBV9	TRBJ1-2	ASSPSSRGLFGYT
12	-	TRBV7-2	TRBJ1-5	ASSLSNRAQPQH
11	-	TRBV10-1	TRBJ1-1	ASSGQLNTEAF
12	-	TRBV6-1	TRBJ1-4	ASSDTTTNEKLF
9	-	TRBV7-9	TRBJ2-5	ASSRGETQY
12	TRBD1	TRBV18	TRBJ1-2	ASSPPWQGDGYT
13	TRBD1	TRBV13	TRBJ2-7	ASTQGGQGIYEQY
16	TRBD1	TRBV6-1	TRBJ1-5	ASSDGTGGSLSNQPQH
14	-	TRBV4-1	TRBJ2-5	ASSLTRDLRRETQY
13	TRBD1	TRBV6-1	TRBJ1-1	ASSEAWTGRTEAF